Sequencing of this T cell receptor (beta chain) was carried out in a study of blood T cells in healthy people across ages (dated by TCRdb to 2015 to 2017). Some background on the complete study: In model experiments, template switching captured about one uniquely barcoded TCR beta cDNA molecule for every two T cells. The study measured age-related changes in TCR beta repertoire diversity using deep sequencing normalized with unique cDNA molecular identifiers. The donors were divided into four age groups: young (average around 16 years), middle-aged (around 37), aged (about 61) and long-lived (roughly 82). To avoid experimental bias, donors of different ages were spread randomly across the sequencing lanes. Two additional independent replicas of 1 million unique cDNA reads from the same blood draw were analyzed for two donors (one aged 18 to 30 and one aged 80 or older). Broad study findings and their caveats: Because profiling used bulk unsorted PBMCs, naive and antigen-experienced compartments could not be compared conclusively. Estimates of total diversity based on one million sequenced T cells were regarded as lower bounds and as underestimates. The percentage of naive T cells measured by flow cytometry correlated strongly with observed TCR beta diversity. Observed TCR beta diversity per million T cells fell roughly linearly with age, and a significant reduction was already apparent by age around 40. Compared with the aged group, more naive CD4+ T cells, fewer expanded clones and increased TCR diversity were shown by the long-lived group, suggesting age selection. The CMV infection status of donors was not known, potentially confounding age-related changes in expanded clonotypes.

The library was generated by 5' RACE. Data came from an Illumina HiSeq 2500. A second roughly 6 to 12 cycle PCR used a sample-barcoded 5' primer and a J-beta primer mix. Each TCR beta cDNA molecule received a unique molecular identifier from a template-switch 5' adaptor carrying 12 random nucleotides. Each sample yielded at least 3 million CDR3-containing paired-end reads. First-strand cDNA was synthesized from all RNA with the Mint cDNA synthesis kit, primed by a TRBC-specific oligonucleotide. All cDNA was treated with uracil-DNA glycosylase and then went through a first 18-cycle PCR with the universal primers M1SS and BC2_uni_R. The study's own analysis went as follows. Each sample was normalized by randomly selecting 1 million high-quality reads, each carrying a distinct molecular identifier. Instead of being binned into consensus sequences, reads with shared molecular identifiers were discarded. MiTCR, set to a Q25 quality threshold and the strictest error-elimination algorithm, was used for CDR3 identification, clonotype clustering and error correction. A nonparametric unseen species model with Euler transformation was used to estimate a lower bound on total TCR beta diversity. Clones were called with MiXCR by TCRdb after fastp trimmed the public reads at Q25, and only in-frame beta chains were retained. When rows share a CDR3 protein, they turn into one entry using the most common DNA and genes. The V and J calls come from TCRdb's annotation, not from the publication. The sample table shows about 1.1 million distinct CDR3 sequences, and approximately 38% are seen once. The ten largest clones represent around 13% of the sample.

Donors were a few dozen systemically healthy Caucasian individuals from Russia aged roughly 6 to 90 years. About 9.1 milliliters of peripheral blood were collected from each donor into EDTA-treated Vacutainer tubes. Ficoll-Paque density-gradient centrifugation was used to isolate PBMCs, with at least 6.5 million per sample. Total RNA was extracted from PBMCs with Trizol reagent, with at least 6 micrograms obtained per sample. Naive CD45RAhigh/CD27high T cell percentages were measured by flow cytometry on a PBMC aliquot from every donor. This clonotype was seen a few times. What antigen it recognizes has not been identified. Qualities for individual bases were not recorded, and no much larger clone is one base off. The CDR3, cysteine through phenylalanine, is 18 amino acids long. Just CDR3 DNA is preserved here, 54 bases in frame from base 1. V loses 0 bases, J loses 4 bases, and the germline ends lie 22 bases apart. Sequences DFQATT (CDR1) and SNEGSKA (CDR2) are obtained from the germline V gene (reference sequence).

This TCR was recovered from a man younger than 30 in good health. Sequencing was performed on blood. Recombination linked TRBV20-1 to TRBJ1-5; TRBD1 is possibly the D segment (5 matching bases). CDR3 sequence: CSARDHSGARGFNQPQHF. The DNA reads TGCAGTGCTAGAGATCATTCCGGAGCGAGGGGTTTTAATCAGCCCCAGCATTTT.